This T cell receptor (beta chain) comes out of a study of preoperative IRX-2 immunotherapy in early breast cancer. This CDR3 spans 16 amino acids. Germline CDR1 is KGHSH and CDR2 is LQKENI. The germline V and J ends were trimmed by 3 bases and 1 base, with 14 bases remaining between them. Profiling relied on immunoSEQ multiplex PCR, and the TCRdb table lists in-frame clones only, not all of them. This sample carries around 34,000 clones, 83% of them seen once, and the ten largest clones take approximately 2.7%. This clone was counted only a few times. The treatment was: preoperative locoregional IRX-2 cytokine immunotherapy.

The receptor's source is a human donor with breast cancer. Material: lymph node tissue, obtained from a patient treated with IRX-2 immunotherapy. V is TRBV18 and J is TRBJ2-3; maybe TRBD2 (6 bases). CDR3 DNA: TGTGCCAGCTCACCGCCGCGCCTAGCGCGCACAGATACGCAGTATTTT. Its protein product is CASSPPRLARTDTQYF.